This passage covers 9 T cell receptor beta chains from one sample sequenced in a study of T-cell memory formation after mild COVID-19. TCRdb ran MiXCR on the 5' RACE reads and lists one entry per CDR3 protein. This table holds over 95,000 distinct CDR3 sequences, 22% found once. The sample was PBMCs or a T cell subset sorted from them (not recorded which). The receptors were sampled from a man aged 18 to 35 who had mild COVID-19 (a few samples of this study predate the infection). Cell type and time point are not known.

In its sample, this clonotype was seen a few times. V is TRBV11-2 and J is TRBJ2-2; TRBD2 matches at 7 bases. The CDR3 spans 12 residues. Per the germline V gene, CDR1 is SGHAT and CDR2 is FQNNGV. The trim removed 4 bases at V and 8 bases at J, leaving 1 base unmatched. The CDR3, as DNA: TGTGCCAGCAGCTGGGGAGGGGGGGAGCTGTTTTTT. Its protein product is CASSWGGGELFF.

The sample holds a few counts of this clonotype. The CDR3 DNA sequence: TGTGCCAGCAGTCCCGGTACTAGATTCGATGAGCAGTTCTTC. It translates to CASSPGTRFDEQFF. The chain carries TRBV7-8 and TRBJ2-1, with D possibly TRBD2 on 5 matching bases. The CDR3 extends over 14 amino acids. V lost 6 bases, J lost 8 bases, and 17 bases lay in between. Germline V gene lookup returns CDR1 SGHVS and CDR2 FQNEAQ. Full variable domain (remainder filled in from reference TRBV7-8 and TRBJ2-1): GAGVSQSPRYKVAKRGQDVALRCDPISGHVSLFWYQQALGQGPEFLTYFQNEAQLDKSGLPSDRFFAERPEGSVSTLKIQRTQQEDSAVYLCASSPGTRFDEQFFGPGTRLTVL.

This clonotype was detected only a few times. The chain recombines TRBV21-1 with TRBJ2-5; no check of the table's D call, TRBD2, against the DNA was made. TRBV21-1 is classified as a pseudogene. There are 17 residues in the CDR3. CDR3 nucleotides: TGTGCCAGCAGCCCCCCGGGTAGCGGGGGACCACAAGAGACCCAGTACTTC. It yields the protein CASSPPGSGGPQETQYF.

V is TRBV4-2 and J is TRBJ2-3, with D perhaps matching TRBD1 (6 bases). Germline V gene data show CDR1 as LGHNA and CDR2 as YNFKEQ. CDR3 length equals 19 residues. Trimming removed 0 bases from V and 2 bases from J, with 21 bases in between. The CDR3 here is CASSQDFRLLGGFTDTQYF. For the CDR3, the DNA is TGTGCCAGCAGCCAAGATTTTCGGCTATTAGGGGGATTCACAGATACGCAGTATTTT.

The gene calls are TRBV5-1 and TRBJ1-5; D remains ambiguous. Trimming pared 4 bases from V and 2 bases from J, leaving 7 bases between. CDR1 is SGHRS and CDR2 is YFSETQ in the germline V gene. CDR3 length: 13 amino acids. The CDR3, as DNA: TGCGCCAGCAGCACAGAGGGCAATCAGCCCCAGCATTTT. Its protein product is CASSTEGNQPQHF. Full variable domain (missing parts from reference TRBV5-1 and TRBJ1-5): KAGVTQTPRYLIKTRGQQVTLSCSPISGHRSVSWYQQTPGQGLQFLFEYFSETQRNKGNFPGRFSGRQFSNSRSEMNVSTLELGDSALYLCASSTEGNQPQHFGDGTRLSIL.

There are a few counts of this clonotype. J is TRBJ2-2 and V is TRBV5-5; 11 nucleotides align to TRBD1. With V trimmed by 6 bases and J by 6 bases, 16 bases remained unmatched. Germline CDR1 and CDR2: SGHKS and YYEKEE (reference sequence). The CDR3 sequence is 18 residues long. Here the CDR3 reads CASTPPDPGQGVAGELFF. The CDR3 nucleotides are TGTGCCAGCACCCCGCCTGATCCGGGACAGGGGGTTGCCGGGGAGCTGTTTTTT.

This clonotype came up a few times. In DNA form, the CDR3 reads TGCAGTGCTAAGGGACTAGCGGATACGCAGTATTTT. Translated, it gives CSAKGLADTQYF. V and J are TRBV20-1 and TRBJ2-3; 10 nucleotides match TRBD2. The CDR3 length is 12 residues. Trimming removed 4 bases from V and 6 bases from J; junction bases left unmatched: 1. From germline, CDR1 is DFQATT and CDR2 SNEGSKA (reference sequence).

The J gene is TRBJ2-1, the V gene TRBV5-1; TRBD2 matches 7 bases. J lost 5 bases, V lost 2 bases, and 1 base had no gene match. This CDR3 contains 13 residues. The germline gives CDR1 SGHRS, CDR2 YFSETQ. As DNA, the CDR3 is TGCGCCAGCAGCTTAGCGGGGAACAATGAGCAGTTCTTC. This translates into CASSLAGNNEQFF.

V usage is TRBV18 and J usage is TRBJ2-7; 9 positions match TRBD1. Germline V gives CDR1 KGHSH, CDR2 LQKENI. This CDR3 is 14 amino acids long. The ends lost 2 bases at V and 6 bases at J; junction bases unmatched: 5. The CDR3 DNA follows: TGTGCCAGCTCACCAGGGACAGGGCTCCTCGAGCAGTACGTC. This gives the protein CASSPGTGLLEQYV.